This TCR beta chain was documented in a study of T-cell reconstitution after alpha-beta-depleted transplantation in children. The CDR3 spans 12 residues. Per the germline V gene, CDR1 is LGHDT and CDR2 is YNNKEL (reference sequence). Between the trimmed V and J ends, which lost 4 bases and 9 bases, there was a span of 10 bases. Unique molecular identifiers were used to barcode this TCRbeta library. TCRdb analysed the PCR reads with MiXCR anew, one entry per CDR3 protein. Among 300,000 or so distinct CDR3 sequences listed, 9.9% were seen once. The V call is TRBV3-1, the J call TRBJ2-1; D perhaps matches TRBD2 (6 bases). The sequence came from a human donor who donated a stem cell graft to a child with SCID. The material was PBMCs from the stem cell graft donor, obtained from the stem cell graft. CDR3 nucleotide sequence: TGTGCCAGCAGCCGGCAGGGAGGTGAGCAGTTCTTC. This translates into CASSRQGGEQFF.